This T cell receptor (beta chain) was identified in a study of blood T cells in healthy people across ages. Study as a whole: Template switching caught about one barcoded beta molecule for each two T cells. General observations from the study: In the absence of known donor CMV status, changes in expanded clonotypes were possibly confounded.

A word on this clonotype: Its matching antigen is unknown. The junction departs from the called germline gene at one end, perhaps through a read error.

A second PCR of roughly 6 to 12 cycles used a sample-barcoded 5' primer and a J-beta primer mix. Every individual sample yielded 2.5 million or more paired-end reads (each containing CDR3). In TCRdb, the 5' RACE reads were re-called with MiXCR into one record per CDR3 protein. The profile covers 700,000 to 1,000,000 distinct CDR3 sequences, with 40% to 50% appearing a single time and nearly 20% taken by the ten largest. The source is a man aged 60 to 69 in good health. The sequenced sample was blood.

In DNA form, the CDR3 reads TGCAGTACTAGAGTCTCGGGAGGGGGGTATAATTCACCCCTCCACTTT. Encoded protein: CSTRVSGGGYNSPLHF. This chain uses TRBV20-1 with TRBJ1-6, with D perhaps TRBD1 (6 bases). The CDR3 runs to 16 residues. Germline CDR1 reads DFQATT; CDR2 reads SNEGSKA (reference sequence).